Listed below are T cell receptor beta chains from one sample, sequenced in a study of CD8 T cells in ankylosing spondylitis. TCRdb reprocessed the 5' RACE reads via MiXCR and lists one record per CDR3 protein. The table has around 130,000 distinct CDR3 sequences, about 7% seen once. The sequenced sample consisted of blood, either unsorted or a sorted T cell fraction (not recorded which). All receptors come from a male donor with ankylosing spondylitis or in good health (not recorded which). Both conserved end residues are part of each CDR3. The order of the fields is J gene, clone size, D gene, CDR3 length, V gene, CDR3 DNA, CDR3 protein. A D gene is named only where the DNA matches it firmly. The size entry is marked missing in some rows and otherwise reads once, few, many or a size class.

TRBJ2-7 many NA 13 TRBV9 TGTGCCAGCAGCGCCTCATCGGGGGACGAGCAGTACTTC CASSASSGDEQYF
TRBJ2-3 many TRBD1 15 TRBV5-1 TGCGCCAGCAGCCCGTACAGGGGTTTGACAGATACGCAGTATTTT CASSPYRGLTDTQYF
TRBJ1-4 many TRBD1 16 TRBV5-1 TGCGCCAGCAGCCTCGGACACGGACAGGGGAATGAAAAACTGTTTTTT CASSLGHGQGNEKLFF
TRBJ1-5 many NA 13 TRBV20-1 TGCAGTGCCAATGAGGGGTTCCCCTCGCCCCAGCATTTT CSANEGFPSPQHF
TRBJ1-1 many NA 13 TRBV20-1 TGCAGTGCCAGGACAGCAATTAACACTGAAGCTTTCTTT CSARTAINTEAFF
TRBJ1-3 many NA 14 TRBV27 TGTGCCAGCAGAGGGACTTACTCTGGAAACACCATATATTTT CASRGTYSGNTIYF
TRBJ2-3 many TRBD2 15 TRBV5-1 TGCGCCAGCAGGCTACTAGCGGGAAGCACAGATACGCAGTATTTT CASRLLAGSTDTQYF
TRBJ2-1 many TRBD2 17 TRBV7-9 TGTGCCAGCAGCGCCCTTAAGGGACTAGCGGGGGACAATGAGCAGTTCTTC CASSALKGLAGDNEQFF
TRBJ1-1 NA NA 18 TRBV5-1 TGCGCCAGCAGCCGCGAGGGGGGGGCGAAGTGGATGAACACTGAAGCTTTCTTT CASSREGGAKWMNTEAFF
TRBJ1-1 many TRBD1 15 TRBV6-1 TGTGCCAGCAGTGCCCAGACAGGGTCGAACACTGAAGCTTTCTTT CASSAQTGSNTEAFF
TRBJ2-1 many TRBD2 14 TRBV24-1 TGTGCCACCGAGGAGCGGGGGTCCCTGGGGGAGCAGTTCTTC CATEERGSLGEQFF
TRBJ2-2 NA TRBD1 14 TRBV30 TGTGCCGGGACAGGGGCGAAGAACACCGGGGAGCTGTTTTTT CAGTGAKNTGELFF
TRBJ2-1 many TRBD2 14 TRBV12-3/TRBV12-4 TGTGCCAGCAAGCCGCGGGAGGAGCACAATGAGCAGTTCTTC CASKPREEHNEQFF
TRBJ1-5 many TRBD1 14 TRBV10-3 TGTGCCATCAGTGGGACAGGGCTCAATCAGCCCCAGCATTTT CAISGTGLNQPQHF
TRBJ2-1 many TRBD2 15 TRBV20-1 TGCAGTGCTAGAGTGAGCGGGGGGAAGGACAATGAGCAGTTCTTC CSARVSGGKDNEQFF
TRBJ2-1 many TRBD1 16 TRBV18 TGTGCCAGCTCACTCGGGACAGAATCCTCCTACAATGAGCAGTTCTTC CASSLGTESSYNEQFF
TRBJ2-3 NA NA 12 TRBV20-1 TGCAGTGCCGATCCTAGGACAGATACGCAGTATTTT CSADPRTDTQYF
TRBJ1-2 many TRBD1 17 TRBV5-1 TGCGCCAGCAGCTTGGCTGGAATGCTGGCAGGGGGTTATGGCTACACCTTC CASSLAGMLAGGYGYTF
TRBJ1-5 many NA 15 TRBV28 TGTGCCAGCAGTTTCCCAGCCATCGGGGGTCAGCCCCAGCATTTT CASSFPAIGGQPQHF
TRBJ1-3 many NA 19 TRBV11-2 TGTGCCAGCAGCTTTGGGGGGATGAAGGGGACCATCTCTGGAAACACCATATATTTT CASSFGGMKGTISGNTIYF
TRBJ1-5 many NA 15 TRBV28 TGTGCCAGCAGTTTGCCCATTTATAGCAATCAGCCCCAGCATTTT CASSLPIYSNQPQHF
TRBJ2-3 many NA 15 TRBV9 TGTGCCAGCAGCGTGGGACCCAGAGGGACAGATACGCAGTATTTT CASSVGPRGTDTQYF
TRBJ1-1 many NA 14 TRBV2 TGTGCCAGCATTACAAGGAATATGGGCACTGAAGCTTTCTTT CASITRNMGTEAFF
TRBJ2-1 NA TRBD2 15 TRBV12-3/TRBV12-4 TGTGCCAGCAGTTTCTCTGCGGGAGGTTACAATGAGCAGTTCTTC CASSFSAGGYNEQFF
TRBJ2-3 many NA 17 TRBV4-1 TGCGCCAGCAGCCAAGAAGGGACGGGCGGGGGCACAGATACGCAGTATTTT CASSQEGTGGGTDTQYF
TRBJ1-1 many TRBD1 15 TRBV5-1 TGCGCCAGCAGCGGGACAGGGAGCGGGGAGACTGAAGCTTTCTTT CASSGTGSGETEAFF
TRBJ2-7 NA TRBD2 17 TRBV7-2 TGTGCCAGCAGCCGTAACGTCCTAGCGGGAGGGACCTACGAGCAGTACTTC CASSRNVLAGGTYEQYF
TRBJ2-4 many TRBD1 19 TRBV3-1 TGTGCCAGCAGCCAAGCTGGGAACAGGGGCAGTGTGACCCAAAACATTCAGTACTTC CASSQAGNRGSVTQNIQYF
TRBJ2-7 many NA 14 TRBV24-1 TGTGCCACCAGTGAATCCGGAAGAGCCTACGAGCAGTACTTC CATSESGRAYEQYF
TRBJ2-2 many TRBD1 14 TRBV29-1 TGCAGCGTTTTAGACAGGGGGAGGACCGGGGAGCTGTTTTTT CSVLDRGRTGELFF
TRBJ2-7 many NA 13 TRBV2 TGTGCCAGCAGAATTACAGGGATGTACGAGCAGTACTTC CASRITGMYEQYF
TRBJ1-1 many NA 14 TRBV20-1 TGCAGTGCTAGCCCTGGGACGGGGAACACTGAAGCTTTCTTT CSASPGTGNTEAFF
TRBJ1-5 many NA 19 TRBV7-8 TGTGCCAGCAGCCCGTCGGTGACATACGGCACCTATAGCAATCAGCCCCAGCATTTT CASSPSVTYGTYSNQPQHF
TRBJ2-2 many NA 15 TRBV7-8 TGTGCCAGCAGCTCTGGACAGTCGAACACCGGGGAGCTGTTTTTT CASSSGQSNTGELFF
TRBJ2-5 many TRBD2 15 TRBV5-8 TGTGCCAGCAGCTTGGTCGGGAGGCGCCAAGAGACCCAGTACTTC CASSLVGRRQETQYF
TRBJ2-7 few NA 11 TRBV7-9 TGTGCCAGCAGCTTAGGTCCCGAGCAGTACTTC CASSLGPEQYF